This TCR beta chain was identified during a study of blood T cell repertoires in COVID-19. Turning to the study itself: Samples of COVID-19 (acute and convalescent) were obtained from the United States, Italy and Spain. PBMCs, B-cell-depleted T cells, or T cells were the source of the cDNA or gDNA that made up the material.

For this clone: An end of the junction does not agree with germline; a read error may underlie this.

Original handling: The assay estimated nucleated cells by amplifying reference gene primers. Assay: immunoSEQ multiplex PCR; the TCRdb copy retains only in-frame clones and omits some. V and J calls and clone size are copied from that table; D and trimming were computed from the DNA. This sample has some 240,000 clones, with approximately 85% found just once. Germline CDR1 reads LGHNT; CDR2 reads FRNRAP. The CDR3 runs 13 residues. This chain links TRBV12-5 with TRBJ2-3, with D perhaps TRBD2 (5 bases). This receptor was obtained from a woman aged 55-69 years with active or convalescent COVID-19. Sequenced input: peripheral blood. Here the CDR3 reads CTSGGSPLDTQYF. The CDR3, as DNA: TGTACTAGTGGCGGGTCCCCTCTAGATACGCAGTATTTT.